Presented here are 32 T cell receptor beta chains from one specimen sequenced in a study of cytomegalovirus exposure and HLA in healthy donors. Assay used: immunoSEQ multiplex PCR; TCRdb lists only in-frame clones, some missing. Of some 240,000 clones detected, approximately 84% appear once; the ten largest clones hold roughly 1.2%. Sequenced material: PBMCs. The receptors come from a young woman in good health and CMV-seropositive.

The J gene is TRBJ2-1, the V gene TRBV29-1; 9 bases fit TRBD2. With V trimmed by 0 bases and J by 0 bases, 9 bases remained unmatched. This CDR3 region has 18 residues. Looked up from germline, CDR1 is SQVTM and CDR2 is ANQGSEA. In DNA, the CDR3 is TGCAGCGTTGAAGAGGTATCTCGCGGGAGGGGCTCCTACAATGAGCAGTTCTTC. As protein: CSVEEVSRGRGSYNEQFF.

J is TRBJ2-2 and V is TRBV6-1; TRBD2 might be the D (6 bases). The germline V gene encodes CDR1 MNHNS and CDR2 SASEGT. The CDR3 spans 16 residues. Trimming shortened V by 3 bases and J by 4 bases, and 15 bases separated the two germline ends. CDR3 in amino acids: CASSESGTLPTGELFF. The CDR3 bases are TGTGCCAGCAGTGAGTCCGGGACTTTACCCACCGGGGAGCTGTTTTTT.

This clone was counted once. The chain recombines TRBV25-1 with TRBJ2-6; D is possibly TRBD1 (6 bases). The germline V and J ends were trimmed by 4 bases and 0 bases, with 16 bases remaining between them. This CDR3 is 18 amino acids long. In germline, CDR1 is MGHDK, CDR2 SYGVNS. CDR3 residues: CASSARTEPTSGANVLTF. The CDR3 DNA is TGTGCCAGCAGTGCCCGGACAGAGCCTACCTCTGGGGCCAACGTCCTGACTTTC.

This chain links TRBV7-8 with TRBJ2-1; 7 bases are shared with TRBD2. The CDR3 spans 16 residues. CDR1 and CDR2 (germline): SGHVS, FQNEAQ. V was pared by 6 bases and J by 4 bases, with 12 bases of the junction left unmatched. CDR3 region: CASRPRGREGYNEQFF. The CDR3 coding sequence is TGTGCCAGCAGACCTCGGGGGAGGGAGGGGTACAATGAGCAGTTCTTC.

The genes are TRBV6-1 and TRBJ1-2; TRBD1 might be the D (6 bases). Germline assignment: CDR1 MNHNS and CDR2 SASEGT. V was cut by 3 bases and J by 7 bases, with 6 bases left in between. This CDR3 spans 11 amino acids. CDR3: CASSEDSGYTF. DNA for the CDR3: TGTGCCAGCAGTGAGGACAGTGGCTACACCTTC.

This clone was observed once. The V gene is TRBV4-1, the J gene TRBJ1-5, with 11 bases that match TRBD1. The length of the CDR3 is 20 residues. Per the germline V gene, CDR1 is MGHRA and CDR2 is YSYEKL. The V and J ends lost 0 bases and 1 base, in that order; junction bases with no gene match: 11. CDR3 residues: CASSQDNGQGAEVSNQPQHF. Here the CDR3 DNA reads TGCGCCAGCAGCCAAGATAACGGACAGGGGGCTGAAGTGAGCAATCAGCCCCAGCATTTT.

The rearrangement uses TRBV7-6 and TRBJ2-2; D call uncertain. Trimming removed 1 base at V and 6 bases at J, with 9 bases between. This CDR3 has 14 residues. Germline-derived CDR1 and CDR2 are SGHVS and FNYEAQ. Written as DNA, the CDR3 is TGTGCCAGCAGCTTAGTAGTCAGGCCCGGGGAGCTGTTTTTT. This codes for CASSLVVRPGELFF.

V is TRBV2 and J is TRBJ1-5; 9 bases agree with TRBD1. The CDR3 is 14 residues long. With 5 bases clipped from V and 5 bases from J, the junction kept 4 bases outside the gene matches. CDR1 is SNHLY and CDR2 is FYNNEI in the germline V gene. The CDR3 protein is CASSPDRGHQPQHF. The CDR3 nucleotides are TGTGCCAGCAGTCCGGACAGGGGTCATCAGCCCCAGCATTTT.

This chain connects TRBV27 to TRBJ1-5; TRBD1 matches at 9 bases. V gave up 4 bases and J gave up 3 bases; unmatched junction bases: 4. The germline CDR1 and CDR2 sequences are MNHEY and SMNVEV (reference sequence). This CDR3 comprises 15 residues. In nucleotides, the CDR3 is TGTGCCAGCAGTTCAGGACAGGGGTACAATCAGCCCCAGCATTTT. Its protein product is CASSSGQGYNQPQHF.

This clone was detected once. The chain employs TRBV19 and TRBJ1-2, with TRBD1 identical over 10 bases. This CDR3 comprises 13 residues. Germline V lookup: CDR1 LNHDA, CDR2 SQIVND (reference sequence). Germline trimming cut 9 bases from V and 4 bases from J; bases unmatched to any gene: 5. The CDR3 DNA reads as TGTGCCAGCGCGACAGGGGGCGGCTATGGCTACACCTTC. Translation gives CASATGGGYGYTF. Based on the CDR3 plus reference TRBV19 and TRBJ1-2, the full variable domain is DGGITQSPKYLFRKEGQNVTLSCEQNLNHDAMYWYRQDPGQGLRLIYYSQIVNDFQKGDIAEGYSVSREKKESFPLTVTSAQKNPTAFYLCASATGGGYGYTFGSGTRLTVV.

The chain has TRBV9 and TRBJ2-7; 7 bases fit TRBD1. The CDR3 is made up of 14 amino acids. The ends lost 3 bases at V and 5 bases at J; junction bases unmatched: 8. Looked up from germline, CDR1 is SGDLS and CDR2 is YYNGEE. CDR3 nucleotides: TGTGCCAGCAGCGCACCGGGACAGTTCCACGAGCAGTACTTC. This codes for CASSAPGQFHEQYF. Looking up the rest from reference TRBV9 and TRBJ2-7 gives the full variable domain: DSGVTQTPKHLITATGQRVTLRCSPRSGDLSVYWYQQSLDQGLQFLIQYYNGEERAKGNILERFSAQQFPDLHSELNLSSLELGDSALYFCASSAPGQFHEQYFGPGTRLTVT.

CDR3 in amino acids: CASRFPADREAFQPQHF. The CDR3 region has the DNA TGTGCAAGTCGCTTTCCCGCCGACAGGGAGGCTTTTCAGCCCCAGCATTTT. The rearrangement joins TRBV12-2 to TRBJ1-5; TRBD1, the table's D call, was not compared with the DNA. TRBV12-2 corresponds to a pseudogene. The CDR3 has 17 residues.

This sequence joins TRBV28 and TRBJ1-2; maybe TRBD1 (6 bases). The CDR3 contains 13 residues. CDR1 MDHEN and CDR2 SYDVKM come from the germline V gene. Between the trimmed V and J ends, which lost 10 bases and 1 base, there was a span of 13 bases. Here the CDR3 DNA reads TGTGCCACCCTCAACAGGGATAACTATGGCTACACCTTC. Protein sequence: CATLNRDNYGYTF.

The chain joins TRBV4-2 to TRBJ2-3; perhaps TRBD1 as D (5 bases). CDR3 length: 16 residues. The ends were cut back, 8 bases at V and 2 bases at J, with 20 bases in the middle. Germline V lookup: CDR1 LGHNA, CDR2 YNFKEQ. The CDR3 spells CASAINWGPNTDTQYF. In DNA form, the CDR3 reads TGTGCCAGCGCTATAAACTGGGGCCCTAACACAGATACGCAGTATTTT.

The chain carries TRBV2 and TRBJ1-5, with 10 bases aligning to TRBD1. With 7 bases clipped from V and 4 bases from J, the junction kept 7 bases outside the gene matches. The CDR3 consists of 15 residues. Per germline, CDR1 SNHLY and CDR2 FYNNEI. For the CDR3, the DNA is TGTGCCAGCATCCGGGGACAGGGGCTTAATCAGCCCCAGCATTTT. This encodes CASIRGQGLNQPQHF.

J is TRBJ2-7 and V is TRBV25-1, with D possibly TRBD2 on 6 matching bases. V was pared by 6 bases and J by 8 bases, with 26 bases between. The CDR3 has 16 amino acids. Germline-derived CDR1 and CDR2 are MGHDK and SYGVNS. The CDR3 DNA reads TGTGCCAGCAGAGAAGGGCGGGACGCATACCTACCGAAGCAGTACTTC. Its protein product is CASREGRDAYLPKQYF.

V is TRBV19 and J is TRBJ2-3; D not resolved. The CDR3 spans 13 residues. CDR1 and CDR2 from the germline V gene are LNHDA and SQIVND (reference sequence). V was cut by 9 bases and J by 0 bases, with 10 bases left in between. For the CDR3, the DNA is TGTGCCAGCCGCGCGACTAGCACAGATACGCAGTATTTT. This translates into CASRATSTDTQYF.

The chain carries TRBV11-3 and TRBJ1-1; 10 positions match TRBD1. The CDR3 sequence is 17 residues long. Trimming at V came to 2 bases and at J to 5 bases, leaving 11 bases not matched to a gene. Germline V gene sequence: CDR1 SGHNT, CDR2 YENEEA. The CDR3 spells CASSLFGDRGRPTEAFF. CDR3 coding DNA: TGTGCCAGCAGCTTATTTGGGGACAGGGGCCGCCCGACTGAAGCTTTCTTT.

V gene TRBV19 combines with J gene TRBJ1-2; possibly TRBD1 for D (5 bases). Germline assignment: CDR1 LNHDA and CDR2 SQIVND (reference sequence). The CDR3 extends over 14 amino acids. Trimming cost V 7 bases and J 4 bases, with 16 bases left between them. The CDR3 protein is CASTLSRQIYGYTF. Written as DNA, the CDR3 is TGTGCCAGTACTCTGAGTAGACAGATCTATGGCTACACCTTC.

The chain links TRBV7-9 to TRBJ2-1, with 8 bases that match TRBD1. The CDR3 covers 15 residues. Germline CDR1 is SEHNR and CDR2 is FQNEAQ (reference sequence). J was trimmed by 9 bases and V by 0 bases; bases with no gene match: 7. DNA of the CDR3: TGTGCCAGCAGCTTAGCCGGGACAGGCCCTAGTGAGCAGTTCTTC. Protein sequence: CASSLAGTGPSEQFF.

DNA of the CDR3: TGTGCCAGCAGTTTATTTTCGTGGGCCACCCGGGGGGCCGGGGAGCTGTTTTTT. This sequence encodes CASSLFSWATRGAGELFF. The chain links TRBV28 to TRBJ2-2; the match to TRBD2 covers 7 bases. CDR1 is MDHEN, CDR2 SYDVKM, per germline. Germline trimming cut 1 base from V and 6 bases from J; bases unmatched to any gene: 14. The CDR3 spans 18 residues. The full variable domain, its missing parts supplied by reference TRBV28 and TRBJ2-2, is DVKVTQSSRYLVKRTGEKVFLECVQDMDHENMFWYRQDPGLGLRLIYFSYDVKMKEKGDIPEGYSVSREKKERFSLILESASTNQTSMYLCASSLFSWATRGAGELFFGEGSRLTVL.

The rearrangement uses TRBV7-6 and TRBJ2-1; 14 bases align to TRBD2. Looked up from germline, CDR1 is SGHVS and CDR2 is FNYEAQ. The length of the CDR3 is 18 residues. After removal of 4 bases from V and 0 bases from J, the junction contained 5 bases not matched to a gene. Here the CDR3 DNA reads TGTGCCAGCAGCTCAGGACTAGCGGGAGGATACTCCTACAATGAGCAGTTCTTC. Residues: CASSSGLAGGYSYNEQFF.

The chain joins TRBV7-8 to TRBJ2-7, with 12 bases fitting TRBD1. Germline assignment: CDR1 SGHVS and CDR2 FQNEAQ. J was trimmed by 6 bases and V by 0 bases; bases with no gene match: 6. The CDR3 spans 16 residues. The CDR3 loop is CASSLASGQGAGEQYF. DNA for the CDR3: TGTGCCAGCAGCTTAGCGTCGGGACAGGGGGCTGGCGAGCAGTACTTC. Complete variable domain (other parts from reference TRBV7-8 and TRBJ2-7): GAGVSQSPRYKVAKRGQDVALRCDPISGHVSLFWYQQALGQGPEFLTYFQNEAQLDKSGLPSDRFFAERPEGSVSTLKIQRTQQEDSAVYLCASSLASGQGAGEQYFGPGTRLTVT.

The V call is TRBV2, the J call TRBJ1-1, with 7 bases identical to TRBD1. Germline lookup yields CDR1 SNHLY and CDR2 FYNNEI. This CDR3 has 15 amino acids. The V gene end was trimmed by 6 bases and the J gene end by 0 bases; junction bases not matched to a gene: 7. CDR3 nucleotides: TGTGCCAGCAGCGAGACAGGGTGGATGAACACTGAAGCTTTCTTT. Encoded protein: CASSETGWMNTEAFF.

This chain links TRBV27 with TRBJ2-7; D gene uncertain. V lost 6 bases and J lost 3, with 15 bases in between. The CDR3 spans 14 residues. Per the germline V gene, CDR1 is MNHEY and CDR2 is SMNVEV (reference sequence). The CDR3 coding sequence is TGTGCCAGCAGCCGTGGGCCAGAAGACTACGAGCAGTACTTC. This sequence encodes CASSRGPEDYEQYF.

The chain employs TRBV21-1 and TRBJ2-7; the table gives TRBD2 as D, unverified against the DNA. TRBV21-1 is a known pseudogene. CDR3 length equals 15 residues. CDR3 bases: TGTGCCAGCAGCTTCCGGAAGGAGTTCTCCTACGAGCAGTACTTC. It is translated as CASSFRKEFSYEQYF.

V usage is TRBV30 and J usage is TRBJ2-7; 10 bases are a match to TRBD1. Losses at the gene ends were 8 bases for V and 2 bases for J; bases not matched to a gene: 3. There are 12 residues in the CDR3. The germline gives CDR1 GTSNPN, CDR2 SVGIG (reference sequence). The DNA for the CDR3 is TGTGCCGTCGGACAGGGGGCCTACGAGCAGTACTTC. Protein sequence: CAVGQGAYEQYF. The complete variable domain, with remaining parts taken from reference TRBV30 and TRBJ2-7, reads SQTIHQWPATLVQPVGSPLSLECTVEGTSNPNLYWYRQAAGRGLQLLFYSVGIGQISSEVPQNLSASRPQDRQFILSSKKLLLSDSGFYLCAVGQGAYEQYFGPGTRLTVT.

This sequence joins TRBV20-1 and TRBJ2-7; 8 bases map to TRBD1. V lost 3 bases, J lost 7 bases, and 2 bases stayed unmatched. Germline loops: CDR1 DFQATT, CDR2 SNEGSKA (reference sequence). The CDR3 sequence is 11 residues long. The CDR3 is CSASRGHEQYF. The CDR3 region has the DNA TGCAGTGCTAGCAGGGGGCATGAGCAGTACTTC.

This clone was recorded only once. Sequence at one end of the junction differs from germline and may be a read error. The chain has TRBV7-7 and TRBJ2-5, with 16 bases fitting TRBD2. Germline V gives CDR1 SSHAT, CDR2 FNYEAQ (reference sequence). The CDR3 runs 13 residues. This CDR3 is CASSSGTSGRGYF. In nucleotides, the CDR3 is TGTGCTAGCAGCTCCGGGACTAGCGGGAGGGGGTACTTC.

The V gene is TRBV29-1, the J gene TRBJ1-4; 7 bases agree with TRBD1. Losses at the gene ends were 3 bases for V and 8 bases for J; bases not matched to a gene: 12. The CDR3 runs 15 residues. CDR1 and CDR2 (germline): SQVTM, ANQGSEA. The CDR3 protein is CSVDPKTGWKEKLFF. The CDR3, as DNA: TGCAGCGTTGACCCCAAGACAGGGTGGAAAGAAAAACTGTTTTTT.

CDR3 sequence: CASSPTGIPYEQYF. As DNA, the CDR3 is TGTGCCAGTAGCCCGACAGGGATTCCCTACGAGCAGTACTTC. The J gene is TRBJ2-7, the V gene TRBV19; TRBD1 aligns across 7 bases. The CDR3 is made up of 14 amino acids. Per germline, CDR1 LNHDA and CDR2 SQIVND (reference sequence). V trimming: 6 bases; J trimming: 2 bases; junction bases outside the gene matches: 7.

The CDR3 nucleotides read TGTGCCAGCAGCTCATCCGGTCGGACAGGGGATGGTAGTACTAATGAAAAACTGTTTTTT. This encodes CASSSSGRTGDGSTNEKLFF. The genes are TRBV7-3 and TRBJ1-4; 9 bases map to TRBD1. Germline V lookup: CDR1 SGHTA, CDR2 FQGTGA. V was clipped by 4 bases and J by 2 bases; unmatched bases: 17. The CDR3 covers 20 residues.